Detailed here is one T cell receptor beta chain. Its binding antigen is unknown. No per-base quality is available; no much larger clone lies one base away. Another Seattle source contributed samples from volunteer blood donors who had recovered from COVID-19. Collaborating institutions collected whole blood in K2EDTA tubes following their own protocols. Collaborator samples were shipped for TCRbeta analysis as frozen whole blood, isolated PBMCs, or DNA extracted from either sample type. A distance of 10 bases separates the germline ends of V and J, which lose 3 bases and 6 bases respectively. Per the germline V gene, SGHVS is the CDR1 and FQNEAQ is the CDR2. Measured from the cysteine to the phenylalanine, the CDR3 is 13 residues long. The DNA shown is the 39-base CDR3, in frame from base 1. TCRbeta CDR3 regions were amplified from genomic DNA using the immunoSEQ Assay, a bias-controlled multiplex PCR. On the study's bioinformatics: Within the assay, amplification of reference gene primers was used to estimate how many nucleated cells each sample contained. To quantify the absolute abundance of each unique TCRbeta CDR3 rearrangement, sequence reads were collapsed and filtered. For each sample, productive Simpson clonality was calculated as the square root of Simpson's diversity index across productive rearrangements. In TCRdb, the immuneACCESS table is reduced to in-frame sequences with V and J assigned. These tables do not hold every clone; where another copy was compared, an unresolved V gene accounts for under half, and the others remain unexplained. Clonal size and the V and J genes are those of that table, whereas D and trimming came from the DNA. This sample has under 250,000 clones in its table, and 84% of those were observed once. The top ten clonotypes cover more than 1.5% of the sample.

This specimen belongs to a study of blood T cell repertoires in COVID-19 (dated by TCRdb to 2020 to 2021). Turning to the overall study: Samples from collaborators originated in the United States, Italy and Spain and spanned both the acute and convalescent phases of COVID-19. The prospective study material was composed of cDNA or gDNA derived from T cells, B-cell-depleted T cells, or PBMCs. Deeply sampled blood TCRbeta repertoires from subjects exposed to, actively infected with, or recovered from COVID-19 were included in the dataset. The repertoires were made available in a free public database intended to serve as a resource for research on the immune response to SARS-CoV-2. The samples were drawn from two sources: the first 160 participants of the ongoing ImmuneRACE study, and 1,200 or so subjects contributed by 6 global collaborators. Sample metadata almost always included a de-identified subject ID, COVID-19 status, age in years and sex. HLA class I and class II types, where available, came from metadata supplied by the sample provider rather than from assay-based typing.

The investigation overall reported the following: Clinical and demographic metadata were provided uncurated, with the amount varying by source and participant.

The source is a middle-aged woman who had recovered from COVID-19. Sequencing input: peripheral blood. The chain is encoded by TRBV7-8 joined to TRBJ2-3; TRBD1 is a weak D gene call, 5 bases matching. The CDR3 has the sequence CASSFQGIDTQYF. In nucleotide form, the sequence is TGTGCCAGCAGCTTTCAGGGAATTGATACGCAGTATTTT.